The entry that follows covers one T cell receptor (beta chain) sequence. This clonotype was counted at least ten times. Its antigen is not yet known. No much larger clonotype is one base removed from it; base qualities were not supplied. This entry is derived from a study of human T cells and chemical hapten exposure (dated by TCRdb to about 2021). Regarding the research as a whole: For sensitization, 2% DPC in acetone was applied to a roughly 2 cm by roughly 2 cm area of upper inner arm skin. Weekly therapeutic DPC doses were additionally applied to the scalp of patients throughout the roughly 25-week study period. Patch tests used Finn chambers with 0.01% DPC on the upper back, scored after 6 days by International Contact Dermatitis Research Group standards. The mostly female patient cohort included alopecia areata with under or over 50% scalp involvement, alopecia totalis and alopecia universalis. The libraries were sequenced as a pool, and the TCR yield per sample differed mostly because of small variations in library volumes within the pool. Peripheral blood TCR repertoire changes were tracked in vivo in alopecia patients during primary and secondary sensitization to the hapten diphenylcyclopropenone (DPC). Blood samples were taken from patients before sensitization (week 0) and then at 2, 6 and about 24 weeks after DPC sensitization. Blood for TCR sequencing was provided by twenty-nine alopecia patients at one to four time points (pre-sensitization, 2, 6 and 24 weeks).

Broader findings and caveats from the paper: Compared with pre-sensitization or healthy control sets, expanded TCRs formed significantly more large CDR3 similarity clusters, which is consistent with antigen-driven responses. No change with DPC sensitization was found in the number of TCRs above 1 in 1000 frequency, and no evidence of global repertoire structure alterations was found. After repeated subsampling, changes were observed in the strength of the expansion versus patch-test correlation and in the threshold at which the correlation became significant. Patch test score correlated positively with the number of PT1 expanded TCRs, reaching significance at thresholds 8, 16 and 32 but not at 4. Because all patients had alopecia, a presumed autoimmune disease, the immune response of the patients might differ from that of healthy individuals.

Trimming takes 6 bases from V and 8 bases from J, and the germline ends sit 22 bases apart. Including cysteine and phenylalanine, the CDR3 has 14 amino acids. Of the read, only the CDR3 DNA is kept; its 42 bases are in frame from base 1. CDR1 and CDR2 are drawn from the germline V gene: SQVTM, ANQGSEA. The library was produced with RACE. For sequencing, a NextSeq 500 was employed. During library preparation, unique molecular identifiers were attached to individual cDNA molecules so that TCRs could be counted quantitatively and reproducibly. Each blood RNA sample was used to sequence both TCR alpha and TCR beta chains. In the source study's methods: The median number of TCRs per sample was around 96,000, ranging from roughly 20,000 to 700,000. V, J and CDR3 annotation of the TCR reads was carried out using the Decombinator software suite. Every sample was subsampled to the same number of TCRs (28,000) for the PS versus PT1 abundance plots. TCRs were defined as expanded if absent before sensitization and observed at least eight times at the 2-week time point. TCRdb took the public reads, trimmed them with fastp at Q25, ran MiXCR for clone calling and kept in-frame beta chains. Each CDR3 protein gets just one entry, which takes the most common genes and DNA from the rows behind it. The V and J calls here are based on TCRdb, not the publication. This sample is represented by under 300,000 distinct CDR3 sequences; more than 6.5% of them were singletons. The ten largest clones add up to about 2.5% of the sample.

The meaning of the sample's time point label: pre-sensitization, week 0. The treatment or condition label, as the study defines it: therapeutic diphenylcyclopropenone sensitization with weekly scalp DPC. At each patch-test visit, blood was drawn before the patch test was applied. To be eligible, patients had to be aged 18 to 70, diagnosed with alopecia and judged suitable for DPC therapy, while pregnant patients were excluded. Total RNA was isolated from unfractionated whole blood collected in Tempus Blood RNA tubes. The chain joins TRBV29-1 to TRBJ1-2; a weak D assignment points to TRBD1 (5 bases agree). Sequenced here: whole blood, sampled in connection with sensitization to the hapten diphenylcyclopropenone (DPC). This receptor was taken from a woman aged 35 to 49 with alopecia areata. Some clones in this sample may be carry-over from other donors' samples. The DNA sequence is TGCAGCGTCAACTTCGGACAAGGGGCCTTGGGCTACACCTTC. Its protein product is CSVNFGQGALGYTF.